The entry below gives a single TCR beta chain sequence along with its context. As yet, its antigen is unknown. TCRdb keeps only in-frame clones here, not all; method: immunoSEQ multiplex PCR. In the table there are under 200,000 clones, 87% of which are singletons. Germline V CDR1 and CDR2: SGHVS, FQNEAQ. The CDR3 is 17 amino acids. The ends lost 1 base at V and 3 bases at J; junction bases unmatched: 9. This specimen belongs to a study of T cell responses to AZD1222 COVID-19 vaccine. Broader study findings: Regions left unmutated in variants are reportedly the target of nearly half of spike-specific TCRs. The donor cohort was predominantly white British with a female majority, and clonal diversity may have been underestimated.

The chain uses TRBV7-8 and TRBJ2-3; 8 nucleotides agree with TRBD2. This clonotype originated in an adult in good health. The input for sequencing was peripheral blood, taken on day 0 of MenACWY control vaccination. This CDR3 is CASSLVGGGGPTDTQYF. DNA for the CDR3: TGTGCCAGCAGCTTAGTGGGTGGCGGGGGGCCTACAGATACGCAGTATTTT.